A single sample gave rise to the 2 T cell receptor beta chains below, sequenced in a study of T cell responses to AZD1222 COVID-19 vaccine. Sequencing was performed with immunoSEQ multiplex PCR; in TCRdb, only in-frame clones are kept and a portion is missing. The sample records about 140,000 clones, over 90% being singletons. Here the sequenced sample was peripheral blood, taken 28 days after the second AZD1222 dose. The receptor source for this set is an adult who received the AZD1222 COVID-19 vaccine.

J is TRBJ2-3 and V is TRBV6-4; D is unresolved. The CDR3 runs 16 residues. With 0 bases removed from V and 0 bases from J, the gap between germline ends came to 10 bases. Germline V gene lookup returns CDR1 MRHNA and CDR2 SNTAGT. The CDR3 loop reads CASSDSIGSSTDTQYF. CDR3 sequence (DNA): TGTGCCAGCAGTGACTCTATAGGGTCTAGCACAGATACGCAGTATTTT.

The count of this clone is one. The chain combines TRBV24-1 with TRBJ1-5; perhaps TRBD1 as D (5 bases). V shed 3 bases and J shed 0 bases, with 14 bases lying between them. Germline CDR1 KGHDR, CDR2 SFDVKD. This CDR3 region has 17 residues. CDR3 loop: CATSDGLGGDSNQPQHF. The CDR3 region has the DNA TGTGCCACCAGTGATGGACTCGGAGGGGATAGCAATCAGCCCCAGCATTTT.